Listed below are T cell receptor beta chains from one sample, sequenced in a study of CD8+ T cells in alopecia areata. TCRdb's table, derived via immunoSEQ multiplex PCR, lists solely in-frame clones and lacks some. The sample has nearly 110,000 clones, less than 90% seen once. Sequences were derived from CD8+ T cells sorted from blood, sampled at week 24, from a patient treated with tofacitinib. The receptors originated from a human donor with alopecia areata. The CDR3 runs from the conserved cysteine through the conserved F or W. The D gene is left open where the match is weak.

CASSQDRVTFTDTQYF	TGTGCCAGCAGCCAAGACAGGGTTACTTTCACAGATACGCAGTATTTT	TRBJ2-3	NA	TRBV14
CASSFPDGGSQDTQYF	TGTGCCAGCAGCTTTCCTGATGGGGGGTCTCAAGATACGCAGTATTTT	TRBJ2-3	NA	TRBV7-2
CAIREQGLLIGYTF	TGTGCCATCAGGGAACAGGGGTTACTAATTGGCTACACCTTC	TRBJ1-2	TRBD1	TRBV10-3
CASSLRPHPQPPPDTQYF	TGTGCCAGCAGCTTACGCCCGCACCCTCAACCTCCCCCAGATACGCAGTATTTT	TRBJ2-3	NA	TRBV7-2
CASSTDRGRVENEKLFF	TGTGCCAGCAGCACGGACAGGGGAAGGGTGGAAAATGAAAAACTGTTTTTT	TRBJ1-4	TRBD1	TRBV7-9
CASSGAYEQYF	TGTGCCAGCAGTGGAGCCTACGAGCAGTACTTC	TRBJ2-7	NA	TRBV2
CASSSRRAHTGELFF	TGTGCCAGCAGCTCCCGAAGGGCGCACACCGGGGAGCTGTTTTTT	TRBJ2-2	NA	TRBV7-8
CASSQAKIAGALWYNEQFF	TGTGCCAGCAGCCAAGCGAAAATAGCGGGGGCTCTCTGGTACAATGAGCAGTTCTTC	TRBJ2-1	TRBD2	TRBV4-2
CASSQEPSGGAETQYF	TGCGCCAGCAGCCAAGAACCTAGCGGGGGGGCAGAGACCCAGTACTTC	TRBJ2-5	TRBD2	TRBV4-3
CAISSWTGREGATDTQYF	TGTGCCATCAGTTCCTGGACTGGTCGGGAAGGAGCCACAGATACGCAGTATTTT	TRBJ2-3	NA	TRBV10-3
CTNQGLPYNEQFF	TGCACCAACCAAGGCTTACCTTACAATGAGCAGTTCTTC	TRBJ2-1	NA	TRBV1
CASSPGGGYGYTF	TGTGCCAGCAGCCCAGGGGGGGGCTATGGCTACACCTTC	TRBJ1-2	TRBD1	TRBV7-2
CASSRDRRNTGELFF	TGTGCCAGCAGCAGGGACAGGAGGAACACCGGGGAGCTGTTTTTT	TRBJ2-2	TRBD1	TRBV7-9
CASSLQGQGQETQYF	TGTGCCAGCTCACTACAAGGACAGGGCCAAGAGACCCAGTACTTC	TRBJ2-5	TRBD1	TRBV18
CASSLIAGGPTDTQYF	TGTGCCAGCAGCTTAATAGCGGGGGGCCCCACAGATACGCAGTATTTT	TRBJ2-3	TRBD2	TRBV7-2
CASSSDKSSYNEQFF	TGCGCCAGCAGTTCTGACAAGAGCTCCTACAATGAGCAGTTCTTC	TRBJ2-1	NA	TRBV5-1
CASSQEGYTGELFF	TGTGCCAGTAGTCAAGAGGGGTACACCGGGGAGCTGTTTTTT	TRBJ2-2	NA	TRBV19
CASSPLRTGWGGEQYF	TGTGCCAGCAGCCCCCTCCGGACAGGCTGGGGAGGGGAGCAGTACTTC	TRBJ2-7	NA	TRBV7-9
CASSVETGSIGELFF	TGTGCCAGCAGCGTGGAGACAGGGTCGATCGGGGAGCTGTTTTTT	TRBJ2-2	TRBD1	TRBV9
CASTPGGAGELFF	TGTGCCAGCACCCCTGGGGGGGCCGGGGAGCTGTTTTTT	TRBJ2-2	TRBD2	TRBV27
CASSLARTTDTQYF	TGTGCCAGCAGTTTAGCCAGAACCACAGATACGCAGTATTTT	TRBJ2-3	NA	TRBV27
CASSLGQQETQYF	TGTGCTAGCAGCTTAGGACAGCAAGAGACCCAGTACTTC	TRBJ2-5	NA	TRBV7-7
CASSLSEGNEQYF	TGCGCCAGCAGCTTGTCAGAGGGGAACGAGCAGTACTTC	TRBJ2-7	NA	TRBV5-1